Sequencing of this T cell receptor (beta chain) was carried out in a study of OX40 agonist ivuxolimab in advanced cancers. The CDR3 consists of 14 residues. CDR1 is MNHEY, CDR2 SVGAGI, per germline. V was shortened by 3 bases and J by 3 bases, with 11 bases between the two germline ends. Libraries were prepared by immunoSEQ multiplex PCR; TCRdb keeps only in-frame clonotypes and omits some of them. The sample has 77,000 or so clones; roughly 80% are singletons. The receptor comes from an adult with an advanced solid tumor such as melanoma, head and neck, liver or kidney cancer. The sequencing used CD4+ or CD8+ T cells sorted from blood, collected in a trial of the OX40 agonist ivuxolimab. The chain couples TRBV6-5 to TRBJ1-1; no reliable D call. Here the CDR3 reads CASSYDGRDTEAFF. CDR3 in DNA: TGTGCCAGCAGTTATGATGGTAGGGACACTGAAGCTTTCTTT.